The entry below describes one T cell receptor beta chain. What it binds is unknown. These data come from a study of cytomegalovirus exposure and HLA in healthy donors. Overall study results and limits: A later analysis found that most CMV-associated TCR beta chains appeared HLA-restricted.

Primers for the PCR totalled 60 Vbeta and 13 Jbeta. Data came from immunoSEQ multiplex PCR; TCRdb stores just in-frame clones and leaves some out. Among fewer than 150,000 clones listed, about 75% were seen once. Trimming at V came to 4 bases and at J to 4 bases, leaving 9 bases not matched to a gene. Germline V gives CDR1 MNHEY, CDR2 SVGAGI. The CDR3 is 16 amino acids. Source material: PBMCs. The genes are TRBV6-5 and TRBJ1-1, with TRBD1 identical over 10 bases. The receptor was isolated from a young man in good health and CMV-seronegative. The CDR3: CASSFPLTGGGTEAFF. CDR3 DNA: TGTGCCAGCAGTTTCCCACTGACAGGGGGCGGCACTGAAGCTTTCTTT.